The 23 T cell receptor beta chains presented below share a single source sample, sequenced in a study of CD8+ T cells in alopecia areata. Sequencing templates came from extracted RNA that was reverse transcribed into cDNA. Sequenced by immunoSEQ multiplex PCR; TCRdb stores in-frame clones only, minus some. Of some 100,000 clones detected, 55% to 70% appear once; the ten largest clones hold approximately 16%. Treatment indicated: oral pan-JAK inhibitor, 5-10 mg twice daily. The sequencing here drew on CD8+ T cells sorted from blood, taken between weeks 55 and 65, from a patient treated with tofacitinib. Receptors originate from a human donor with alopecia areata.

This chain uses TRBV4-1 with TRBJ2-5; 9 bases match TRBD1. Trimming cost V 4 bases and J 5 bases; bases outside gene matches: 11. The CDR3 is 16 amino acids. Germline V gives CDR1 MGHRA, CDR2 YSYEKL. Written as DNA, the CDR3 is TGCGCCAGCAGCCGACGGACAGGGGCCGCCGGGGAGACCCAGTACTTC. Its translation: CASSRRTGAAGETQYF.

The chain combines TRBV6-4 with TRBJ2-4; 7 bases align to TRBD2. This CDR3 is built from 17 residues. The junction had 11 bases not matched to a gene; V was cut back by 6 bases and J by 0 bases. Germline V lookup: CDR1 MRHNA, CDR2 SNTAGT. The CDR3 loop reads CASSPCLGEGAKNIQYF. CDR3 coding DNA: TGTGCCAGCAGCCCCTGCTTGGGGGAGGGAGCCAAAAACATTCAGTACTTC.

The chain links TRBV29-1 to TRBJ1-2, with D possibly TRBD1 on 5 matching bases. Between the trimmed V and J ends, which lost 5 bases and 1 base, there was a span of 14 bases. The CDR3 runs to 14 residues. CDR1 and CDR2 (germline): SQVTM, ANQGSEA. This CDR3 is CSVREGSFNYGYTF. The CDR3 region has the DNA TGCAGCGTTAGGGAGGGGAGCTTTAACTATGGCTACACCTTC.

This sequence joins TRBV5-6 and TRBJ2-1; 7 bases fit TRBD1. Germline V gives CDR1 SGHDT, CDR2 YYEEEE. Losses at the gene ends were 4 bases for V and 8 bases for J; bases not matched to a gene: 3. This CDR3 has 12 residues. The CDR3 nucleotides read TGTGCCAGCAGCCCGGACAGGCATGAGCAGTTCTTC. Protein: CASSPDRHEQFF.

This clone was recorded only once. J is TRBJ2-7 and V is TRBV13, with 9 positions matching TRBD1. Germline CDR1 PRHDT, CDR2 FYEKMQ (reference sequence). V shed 4 bases and J 6 bases; nucleotides not matched to a gene: 10. The CDR3 is 15 amino acids. The CDR3 loop is CASSSLTGTGPEQYF. CDR3 DNA: TGTGCCAGCAGCTCCCTAACCGGGACAGGGCCCGAGCAGTACTTC.

This clone was observed once. This chain joins TRBV7-8 and TRBJ2-3; 7 bases line up with TRBD2. CDR3 size: 14 residues. The ends lost 7 bases at V and 4 bases at J; junction bases unmatched: 8. CDR1 is SGHVS and CDR2 is FQNEAQ in the germline V gene. In DNA, the CDR3 is TGTGCCAGCAAAGGGGAGGGGTGGGCAGATACGCAGTATTTT. Its translation: CASKGEGWADTQYF.

Comments on this clone: Different DNA sequences within this sample yield the same CDR3. The chain links TRBV27 to TRBJ2-6; no definite D call. CDR3 length: 15 amino acids. V dropped 0 bases and J dropped 0 bases, with 3 bases sitting between them. Germline lookup yields CDR1 MNHEY and CDR2 SMNVEV (reference sequence). For the CDR3, the DNA is TGTGCCAGCAGTTTATCCGTCTCTGGGGCCAACGTCCTGACTTTC. This codes for CASSLSVSGANVLTF.

This clone has just one count. J is TRBJ1-2 and V is TRBV27, with D possibly being TRBD1 (6 bases). Trimming took 3 bases from V and 8 from J, leaving 13 bases between them. The CDR3 totals 13 residues. Germline V gene data show CDR1 as MNHEY and CDR2 as SMNVEV (reference sequence). The CDR3 protein is CASSFSGVRGYTF. For the CDR3, the DNA is TGTGCCAGCAGTTTTTCAGGGGTAAGGGGCTACACCTTC.

The DNA of the CDR3 is TGCGCCAGCAGCCAAGGAGATATTTGGGGATCGATGGATACGCAGTATTTT. This sequence encodes CASSQGDIWGSMDTQYF. The genes are TRBV4-1 and TRBJ2-3; D not certain. There are 17 residues in the CDR3. V dropped 1 base and J dropped 6 bases, with 20 bases sitting between them. CDR1 is MGHRA, CDR2 YSYEKL, per germline.

This chain joins TRBV11-3 and TRBJ2-7, with 8 bases lining up with TRBD1. V lost 1 base, J lost 6 bases, and 8 bases stayed unmatched. There are 15 residues in the CDR3. Germline-derived CDR1 and CDR2 are SGHNT and YENEEA. The CDR3 loop is CASSLADWTGFEQYF. CDR3 sequence (DNA): TGTGCCAGCAGCTTAGCGGATTGGACAGGGTTCGAGCAGTACTTC.

The rearrangement joins TRBV6-5 to TRBJ2-1, with D uncertain. In germline, CDR1 is MNHEY, CDR2 SVGAGI. The CDR3 covers 16 residues. V lost 3 bases, J lost 5 bases, and 17 bases lay in between. As DNA, the CDR3 is TGTGCCAGCAGTTATAGTCTAGGGATGGGTAACAATGAGCAGTTCTTC. Protein product: CASSYSLGMGNNEQFF.

A few counts support this clone. The rearrangement joins TRBV13 to TRBJ2-1; 7 bases are a match to TRBD2. The CDR3 runs 15 residues. Germline CDR1 PRHDT, CDR2 FYEKMQ (reference sequence). The V segment lost 0 bases and the J segment 3 bases; nucleotides outside the gene matches: 2. Written as DNA, the CDR3 is TGTGCCAGCAGCTTAGGTGGGGGGGACTACAATGAGCAGTTCTTC. Its protein product is CASSLGGGDYNEQFF.

The chain joins TRBV6-4 to TRBJ1-2; a weak D match, TRBD1 (6 bases). CDR1 is MRHNA and CDR2 is SNTAGT in the germline V gene. The CDR3 runs to 15 residues. V lost 6 bases and J lost 4, with 18 bases in between. The CDR3 protein is CASSPIGGEFYGYTF. CDR3 DNA sequence: TGTGCCAGCAGCCCGATCGGGGGCGAGTTCTATGGCTACACCTTC.

This clone has just one count. This sample includes further DNA sequences coding for the same CDR3. The chain carries TRBV5-6 and TRBJ2-3; tentatively, D is TRBD2 (5 bases). This CDR3 contains 12 residues. The V gene's germline CDR1 is SGHDT and CDR2 YYEEEE. With 0 bases removed from V and 6 bases from J, the gap between germline ends came to 5 bases. The CDR3 loop is CASSLGRDTQYF. The CDR3 region has the DNA TGTGCCAGCAGCTTGGGGAGGGATACGCAGTATTTT.

This clone was observed a single time. The V call is TRBV7-2, the J call TRBJ2-3; 11 bases align to TRBD2. The CDR3 contains 15 residues. Unmatched junction bases numbered 5, after V lost 3 bases and J lost 6 bases. CDR1 and CDR2 (germline): SGHTA, FQGNSA. The CDR3 sequence: CASSFSGGAYDTQYF. Written as DNA, the CDR3 is TGTGCCAGCAGCTTTAGCGGGGGGGCCTACGATACGCAGTATTTT.

This chain connects TRBV7-9 to TRBJ1-1, with D tentatively TRBD1 (5 bases). CDR1 is SEHNR, CDR2 FQNEAQ, per germline (reference sequence). The CDR3 runs 11 residues. The V gene lost 4 bases and the J gene lost 8 bases, with 8 bases spanning the gap. The CDR3 here is CASSSGLEAFF. The CDR3 region has the DNA TGTGCCAGCAGCTCGGGACTGGAAGCTTTCTTT.

This clone was seen only a few times. The chain combines TRBV7-9 with TRBJ2-1; the D gene is possibly TRBD1 (5 bases). V lost 4 bases and J lost 7, with 11 bases in between. This CDR3 is built from 13 residues. The germline V gene has CDR1 SEHNR and CDR2 FQNEAQ (reference sequence). The CDR3 loop reads CASSSENRNEQFF. The CDR3 DNA follows: TGTGCCAGCAGCTCGGAAAACAGGAATGAGCAGTTCTTC.

This chain links TRBV18 with TRBJ2-5; tentatively, D is TRBD1 (6 bases). Germline lookup yields CDR1 KGHSH and CDR2 LQKENI. The CDR3 consists of 13 residues. Trimming pared 8 bases from V and 3 bases from J, leaving 13 bases between. The CDR3 reads CASHSPGEETQYF. In DNA form, the CDR3 reads TGTGCCAGCCATTCGCCAGGGGAAGAGACCCAGTACTTC.

The chain recombines TRBV5-1 with TRBJ2-1; D may be TRBD1 (5 bases). CDR3 length: 13 amino acids. V was shortened by 3 bases and J by 5 bases, with 9 bases between the two germline ends. Germline V gene data show CDR1 as SGHRS and CDR2 as YFSETQ. The CDR3 bases are TGCGCCAGCAGCTATGACAGAAACAATGAGCAGTTCTTC. Translation: CASSYDRNNEQFF.

V is TRBV6-1 and J is TRBJ2-3; 10 nucleotides align to TRBD1. This CDR3 is built from 14 residues. With 4 bases clipped from V and 9 bases from J, the junction kept 7 bases outside the gene matches. Germline lookup yields CDR1 MNHNS and CDR2 SASEGT. CDR3 nucleotides: TGTGCCAGCAGTGCGGGGACAGGGGCCGTCACGCAGTATTTT. Protein sequence: CASSAGTGAVTQYF.

V is TRBV27 and J is TRBJ2-7; D uncertain. Germline CDR1 reads MNHEY; CDR2 reads SMNVEV (reference sequence). CDR3 length equals 12 residues. The germline V and J ends were trimmed by 5 bases and 0 bases, with 5 bases remaining between them. In DNA form, the CDR3 reads TGTGCCAGCAGTCCCAGCTCCTACGAGCAGTACTTC. This codes for CASSPSSYEQYF.

The V gene is TRBV30, the J gene TRBJ2-3; 8 bases are shared with TRBD1. CDR1 GTSNPN and CDR2 SVGIG come from the germline V gene (reference sequence). The CDR3 has 14 residues. V gave up 5 bases and J gave up 2 bases; unmatched junction bases: 6. The CDR3 bases are TGTGCCTGGTCGACAGGGGCCAACACAGATACGCAGTATTTT. This gives the protein CAWSTGANTDTQYF. The full variable domain, in which reference TRBV30 and TRBJ2-3 provide the parts outside the CDR3, is SQTIHQWPATLVQPVGSPLSLECTVEGTSNPNLYWYRQAAGRGLQLLFYSVGIGQISSEVPQNLSASRPQDRQFILSSKKLLLSDSGFYLCAWSTGANTDTQYFGPGTRLTVL.

CDR3 protein: CASSLTLGQGGSDEKLFF. CDR3 DNA sequence: TGTGCCAGCAGCCTGACCTTGGGGCAGGGAGGAAGCGATGAAAAACTGTTTTTT. The V and J genes are TRBV7-9 and TRBJ1-4; tentatively, D is TRBD1 (5 bases). This CDR3 is 18 amino acids long. Germline CDR1 SEHNR, CDR2 FQNEAQ (reference sequence). The V end lost 5 bases, the J end lost 6 bases, and 25 bases lay between the germline ends.